This T cell receptor beta chain is from a study of cytomegalovirus exposure and HLA in healthy donors. Remarks on this clone: Antigen specificity is unknown.

Overall study results and limits: Researchers counted around 170 TCR beta chains as cytomegalovirus-associated.

Germline V gene data show CDR1 as MGHRA and CDR2 as YSYEKL. V lost 1 base to trimming and J lost 7 bases; unmatched junction nucleotides: 9. The CDR3 spans 16 residues. PCR employed 60 Vbeta and 13 Jbeta primers. The data were produced by immunoSEQ multiplex PCR, yet TCRdb's version contains in-frame clones alone and is incomplete. The sample carries some 38,000 clones, 45% to 55% recorded once. The source material was PBMCs. The chain joins TRBV4-1 to TRBJ2-5, with TRBD2 matching 10 bases. This TCR derives from a middle-aged woman in good health and CMV-seropositive. CDR3: CASSQGLAGAPGTQYF. CDR3 nucleotide sequence: TGCGCCAGCAGCCAAGGCCTAGCGGGGGCCCCTGGGACCCAGTACTTC.